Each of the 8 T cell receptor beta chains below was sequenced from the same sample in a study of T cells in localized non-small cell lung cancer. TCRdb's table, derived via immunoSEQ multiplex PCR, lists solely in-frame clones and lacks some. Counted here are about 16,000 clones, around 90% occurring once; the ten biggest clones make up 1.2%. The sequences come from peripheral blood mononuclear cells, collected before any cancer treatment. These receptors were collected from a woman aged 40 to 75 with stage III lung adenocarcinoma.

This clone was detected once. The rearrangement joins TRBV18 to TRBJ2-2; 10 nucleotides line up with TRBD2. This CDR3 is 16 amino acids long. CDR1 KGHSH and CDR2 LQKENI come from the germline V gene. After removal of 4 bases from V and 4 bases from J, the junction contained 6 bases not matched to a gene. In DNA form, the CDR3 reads TGTGCCAGCTCACGGTCACTAGCGGGGATCACCGGGGAGCTGTTTTTT. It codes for CASSRSLAGITGELFF.

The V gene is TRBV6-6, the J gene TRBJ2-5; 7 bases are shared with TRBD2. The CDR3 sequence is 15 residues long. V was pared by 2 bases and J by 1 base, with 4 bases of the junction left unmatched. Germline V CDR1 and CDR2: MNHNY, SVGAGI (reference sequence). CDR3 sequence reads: CASSYVTGGQETQYF. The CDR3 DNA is TGTGCCAGCAGTTACGTTACGGGGGGCCAAGAGACCCAGTACTTC.

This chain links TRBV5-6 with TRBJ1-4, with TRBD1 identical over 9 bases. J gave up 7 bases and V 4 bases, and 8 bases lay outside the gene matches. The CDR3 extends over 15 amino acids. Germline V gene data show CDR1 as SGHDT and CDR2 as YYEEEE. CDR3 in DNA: TGTGCCAGCAGCCGGACCGGGACAGGGACTGAAAAACTGTTTTTT. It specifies CASSRTGTGTEKLFF.

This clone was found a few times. The CDR3 DNA sequence: TGTGCCACTACCAGTAATTACAGGGACGAGCAGTACTTC. It codes for CATTSNYRDEQYF. V and J are TRBV19 and TRBJ2-7, with a weak D call TRBD1 (6 bases). The CDR3 sequence is 13 residues long. Germline lookup yields CDR1 LNHDA and CDR2 SQIVND (reference sequence). Trimming cost V 10 bases and J 5 bases, with 18 bases left between them.

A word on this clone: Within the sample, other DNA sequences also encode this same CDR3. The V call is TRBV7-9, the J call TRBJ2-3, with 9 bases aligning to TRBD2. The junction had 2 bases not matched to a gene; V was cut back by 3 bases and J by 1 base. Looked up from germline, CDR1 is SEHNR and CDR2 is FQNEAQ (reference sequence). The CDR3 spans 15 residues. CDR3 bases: TGTGCCAGCAGCTTGGTAGCGGGGGGCACAGATACGCAGTATTTT. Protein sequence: CASSLVAGGTDTQYF.

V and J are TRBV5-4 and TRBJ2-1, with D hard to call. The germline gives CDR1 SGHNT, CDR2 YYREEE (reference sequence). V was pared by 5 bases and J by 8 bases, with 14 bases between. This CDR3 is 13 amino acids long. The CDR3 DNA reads TGTGCCAGCAGTGAGCTCCCCGCCGATGAGCAGTTCTTC. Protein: CASSELPADEQFF. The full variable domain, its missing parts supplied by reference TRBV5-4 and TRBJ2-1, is ETGVTQSPTHLIKTRGQQVTLRCSSQSGHNTVSWYQQALGQGPQFIFQYYREEENGRGNFPPRFSGLQFPNYSSELNVNALELDDSALYLCASSELPADEQFFGPGTRLTVL.

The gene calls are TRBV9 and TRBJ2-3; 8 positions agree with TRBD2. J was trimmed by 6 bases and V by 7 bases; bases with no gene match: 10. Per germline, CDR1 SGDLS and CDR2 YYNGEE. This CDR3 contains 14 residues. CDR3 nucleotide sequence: TGTGCCAGCGGGTCCGGGACTAGATCCGATACGCAGTATTTT. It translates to CASGSGTRSDTQYF.

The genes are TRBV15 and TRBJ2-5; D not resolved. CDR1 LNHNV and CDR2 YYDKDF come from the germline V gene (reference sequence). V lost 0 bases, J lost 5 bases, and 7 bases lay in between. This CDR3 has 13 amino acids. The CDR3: CATSRDGRETQYF. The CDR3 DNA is TGTGCCACCAGCAGAGATGGACGGGAGACCCAGTACTTC.